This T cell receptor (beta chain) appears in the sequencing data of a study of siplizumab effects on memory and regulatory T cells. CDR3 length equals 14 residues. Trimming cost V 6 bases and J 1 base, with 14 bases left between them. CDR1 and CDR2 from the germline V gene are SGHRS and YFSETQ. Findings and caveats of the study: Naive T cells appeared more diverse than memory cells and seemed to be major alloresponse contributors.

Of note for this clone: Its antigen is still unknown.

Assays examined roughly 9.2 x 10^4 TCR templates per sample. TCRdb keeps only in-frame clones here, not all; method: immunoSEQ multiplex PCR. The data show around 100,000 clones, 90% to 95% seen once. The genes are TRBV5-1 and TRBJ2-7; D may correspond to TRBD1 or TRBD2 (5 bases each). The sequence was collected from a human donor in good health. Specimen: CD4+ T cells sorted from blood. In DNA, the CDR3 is TGCGCCAGCAATAGGGACGGTCTTTCCTACGAGCAGTACTTC. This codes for CASNRDGLSYEQYF.